The 20 T cell receptor beta chains below all came from one sample that was sequenced in a study of early T cells in non-severe SARS-CoV-2 infection. Using its own MiXCR run on the 5' RACE reads, TCRdb lists one record per CDR3 protein. The table has around 53,000 distinct CDR3 sequences, approximately 12% seen once. Sequencing was performed on whole blood. The origin of the receptors is an adult who was a healthcare worker with PCR-confirmed SARS-CoV-2 infection or an uninfected control (not recorded which).

This clonotype appeared a few times. CDR3 coding DNA: TGCAGCGCGTTCTCACTAGCGTTTACCTCAGATACGCAGTATTTT. This gives the protein CSAFSLAFTSDTQYF. This rearrangement joins TRBV29-1 to TRBJ2-3, with 7 bases fitting TRBD2. The CDR3 is 15 residues long. Germline values: CDR1 SQVTM, CDR2 ANQGSEA. The V gene end was trimmed by 7 bases and the J gene end by 4 bases; junction bases not matched to a gene: 14.

The chain uses TRBV4-1 and TRBJ2-2, with D possibly being TRBD1 (6 bases). V dropped 4 bases and J dropped 4 bases, with 10 bases sitting between them. CDR1 and CDR2 from the germline V gene are MGHRA and YSYEKL. This CDR3 contains 14 residues. CDR3 protein: CASSLGTSTGELFF. DNA for the CDR3: TGCGCCAGCAGCCTGGGGACAAGCACCGGGGAGCTGTTTTTT.

This clonotype was recorded at least ten times. The chain couples TRBV27 to TRBJ2-7; 8 bases align to TRBD2. CDR1 is MNHEY and CDR2 is SMNVEV in the germline V gene (reference sequence). The V and J ends lost 4 bases and 0 bases, in that order; junction bases with no gene match: 5. The length of the CDR3 is 15 residues. CDR3 loop: CASSSLAVASYEQYF. Written as DNA, the CDR3 is TGTGCCAGCAGTTCACTAGCGGTGGCCTCCTACGAGCAGTACTTC.

Many counts were recorded for this clonotype. The CDR3 here is CASSLGGAQYF. In DNA form, the CDR3 reads TGTGCCAGCAGCTTGGGAGGGGCGCAGTATTTT. The V and J genes are TRBV7-2 and TRBJ2-3; TRBD2 matches at 7 bases. V gave up 3 bases and J gave up 10 bases; unmatched junction bases: 1. This CDR3 is 11 amino acids long. The germline gives CDR1 SGHTA, CDR2 FQGNSA.

The chain employs TRBV11-2 and TRBJ2-5; TRBD1 aligns across 12 bases. V was pared by 2 bases and J by 4 bases, with 8 bases of the junction left unmatched. The CDR3 spans 17 residues. Germline CDR1 SGHAT, CDR2 FQNNGV. The CDR3 DNA is TGTGCCAGCAGCTTAAGGGGGGACAGGGGGCGCCGAGAGACCCAGTACTTC. It specifies CASSLRGDRGRRETQYF.

This chain connects TRBV15 to TRBJ2-3; D is unclear. V lost 0 bases and J lost 14, with 18 bases in between. The CDR3 length is 14 residues. Germline CDR1 LNHNV, CDR2 YYDKDF (reference sequence). As DNA, the CDR3 is TGTGCCACCAGCAGAGATCGTGGCCTAAATGTGGTGTATTTT. Translated: CATSRDRGLNVVYF.

V and J are TRBV7-2 and TRBJ1-2; D is unresolved. The germline CDR1 and CDR2 sequences are SGHTA and FQGNSA. V lost 2 bases, J lost 4 bases, and 14 bases lay in between. The CDR3 covers 15 residues. The CDR3 region is CASSLTGPTGYGYTF. The DNA for the CDR3 is TGTGCCAGCAGCTTAACCGGGCCCACCGGCTATGGCTACACCTTC.

This rearrangement joins TRBV4-1 to TRBJ1-1; D ambiguous. The CDR3 is made up of 14 amino acids. Per germline, CDR1 MGHRA and CDR2 YSYEKL. Trimming removed 0 bases from V and 2 bases from J, with 7 bases in between. The CDR3, as DNA: TGCGCCAGCAGCCAAGATTGGTCTAACACTGAAGCTTTCTTT. Translation: CASSQDWSNTEAFF.

The chain uses TRBV29-1 and TRBJ2-7, with 7 positions matching TRBD1. V dropped 6 bases and J dropped 1; count of bases not matched to a gene: 6. The CDR3 consists of 13 residues. Germline V gives CDR1 SQVTM, CDR2 ANQGSEA. The CDR3, as DNA: TGCAGCGTAAGGGACAGCATATCCTACGAGCAGTACTTC. Protein: CSVRDSISYEQYF.

This clonotype was observed at least ten times. The chain links TRBV25-1 to TRBJ1-5; TRBD1 aligns across 7 bases. J lost 4 bases, V lost 2 bases, and 5 bases had no gene match. CDR1 is MGHDK, CDR2 SYGVNS, per germline. The CDR3 totals 15 residues. The CDR3 DNA reads as TGTGCCAGCAGTGAAGGCAGGGGGGATAATCAGCCCCAGCATTTT. The encoded protein is CASSEGRGDNQPQHF.

This rearrangement joins TRBV20-1 to TRBJ2-5, with TRBD2 identical over 14 bases. Germline V gene sequence: CDR1 DFQATT, CDR2 SNEGSKA (reference sequence). V shed 6 bases, J shed 3 bases, and the junction held 6 bases outside the gene matches. This CDR3 region has 15 residues. The CDR3 here is CSANPGLAGEETQYF. CDR3 in DNA: TGCAGTGCGAACCCGGGACTAGCGGGGGAAGAGACCCAGTACTTC.

At least ten counts were recorded for this clonotype. The rearrangement uses TRBV2 and TRBJ1-1; 10 bases map to TRBD1. The CDR3 has 14 residues. Trimming took 6 bases from V and 5 from J; bases not matched to a gene: 6. Germline V gene lookup returns CDR1 SNHLY and CDR2 FYNNEI. Written as DNA, the CDR3 is TGTGCCAGCAGAACCCCGGGACAGGGGACTGAAGCTTTCTTT. This sequence encodes CASRTPGQGTEAFF.

This clonotype has ten or more counts. The chain has TRBV20-1 and TRBJ2-2, with 11 nucleotides matching TRBD1. Germline CDR1 reads DFQATT; CDR2 reads SNEGSKA (reference sequence). This CDR3 is 15 amino acids long. The V gene end was trimmed by 1 base and the J gene end by 6 bases; junction bases not matched to a gene: 4. The CDR3 here is CSARGTGGKSGELFF. The CDR3 region has the DNA TGCAGTGCTAGAGGGACAGGGGGCAAATCCGGGGAGCTGTTTTTT.

This clonotype was counted many times. V gene TRBV7-2 combines with J gene TRBJ2-7; D gene unclear. CDR3 length equals 13 residues. V was shortened by 1 base and J by 3 bases, with 7 bases between the two germline ends. Germline CDR1 and CDR2: SGHTA and FQGNSA. The CDR3 sequence: CASSLGTVYEQYF. Written as DNA, the CDR3 is TGTGCCAGCAGCTTAGGAACAGTCTACGAGCAGTACTTC.

This rearrangement joins TRBV20-1 to TRBJ2-1; D possibly corresponds to TRBD2 (6 bases). Germline V gives CDR1 DFQATT, CDR2 SNEGSKA (reference sequence). V lost 6 bases to trimming and J lost 3 bases, with 9 bases between them. The CDR3 totals 12 residues. The CDR3 reads CSAGTFYNEQFF. CDR3 DNA: TGCAGTGCCGGGACTTTCTACAATGAGCAGTTCTTC.

This clonotype has just one count. The rearrangement uses TRBV28 and TRBJ2-3, with 8 bases that match TRBD2. Trimming at V came to 8 bases and at J to 7 bases, leaving 11 bases not matched to a gene. The CDR3 extends over 14 amino acids. Looked up from germline, CDR1 is MDHEN and CDR2 is SYDVKM. The CDR3: CASSPAGGRNTQYF. Written as DNA, the CDR3 is TGTGCCAGCTCTCCGGCGGGGGGCCGGAATACGCAGTATTTT.

This clonotype was detected ten times or more. V gene TRBV30 combines with J gene TRBJ2-3; D unclear. The CDR3 has 12 amino acids. With 0 bases removed from V and 2 bases from J, the gap between germline ends came to 3 bases. Germline assignment: CDR1 GTSNPN and CDR2 SVGIG (reference sequence). The CDR3 reads CAWSVFTDTQYF. The CDR3 DNA reads TGTGCCTGGAGTGTATTCACAGATACGCAGTATTTT.

The chain joins TRBV29-1 to TRBJ2-5; perhaps TRBD2 as D (5 bases). The CDR3 spans 13 residues. Trimming removed 1 base at V and 5 bases at J, with 11 bases between. The germline V gene has CDR1 SQVTM and CDR2 ANQGSEA. The CDR3 sequence is CSVEAAGGETQYF. CDR3 sequence (DNA): TGCAGCGTTGAAGCGGCTGGCGGGGAGACCCAGTACTTC.

This clonotype has more than one count but fewer than ten. The chain uses TRBV3-1 and TRBJ2-5, with D possibly TRBD2 on 6 matching bases. The CDR3 is 16 amino acids. Germline V gives CDR1 LGHDT, CDR2 YNNKEL (reference sequence). V lost 1 base, J lost 4 bases, and 16 bases lay in between. In DNA form, the CDR3 reads TGTGCCAGCAGCCAAGGCGGGATCCGGATATCAGAGACCCAGTACTTC. Protein sequence: CASSQGGIRISETQYF.

This clonotype was detected ten times or more. The J gene is TRBJ2-3, the V gene TRBV5-1; either TRBD1 or TRBD2 may supply D (5 bases each). Trimming shortened V by 0 bases and J by 0 bases, and 8 bases separated the two germline ends. The CDR3 is 15 residues long. Germline-derived CDR1 and CDR2 are SGHRS and YFSETQ. For the CDR3, the DNA is TGCGCCAGCAGCTTGGCGGGGCGGAGCACAGATACGCAGTATTTT. Residues: CASSLAGRSTDTQYF.